Presented here are 27 T cell receptor beta chains from one specimen sequenced in a study of shared clonotypes between healthy human individuals. Naivety among CD8 cells was defined by CD45RO negativity and positive CCR7 selection, thereby excluding terminally differentiated effector memory CD45RA+ cells. The data were produced by immunoSEQ multiplex PCR, yet TCRdb's version contains in-frame clones alone and is incomplete. The sample includes approximately 720,000 clones, about 92% of them seen just once. The sample consisted of naive CD8+ T cells sorted from blood. These receptors came from a man aged 25-45 years in good health.

The chain joins TRBV27 to TRBJ2-3, with 10 bases that match TRBD1. The CDR3 covers 15 residues. Trimming at V came to 4 bases and at J to 3 bases, leaving 4 bases not matched to a gene. Germline CDR1 MNHEY, CDR2 SMNVEV (reference sequence). CDR3: CASSSTGQGTDTQYF. CDR3 bases: TGTGCCAGCAGTTCAACGGGACAGGGGACAGATACGCAGTATTTT.

The V call is TRBV12-5, the J call TRBJ2-5, with TRBD2 matching over 13 bases. The CDR3 is 16 amino acids. V trimming: 1 base; J trimming: 4 bases; junction bases outside the gene matches: 3. CDR1 and CDR2 from the germline V gene are LGHNT and FRNRAP. The CDR3 region is CASGLGTSGSLETQYF. The CDR3 nucleotides are TGTGCTAGTGGTTTGGGGACTAGCGGGAGTTTAGAGACCCAGTACTTC.

The chain has TRBV27 and TRBJ2-1, with a possible D match to TRBD2 (5 bases). V was shortened by 5 bases and J by 3 bases, with 14 bases between the two germline ends. Germline lookup yields CDR1 MNHEY and CDR2 SMNVEV (reference sequence). CDR3 length: 15 residues. DNA of the CDR3: TGTGCCAGCAGTCCGGGAATCGGCAGCTACAATGAGCAGTTCTTC. This translates into CASSPGIGSYNEQFF.

CDR3 in DNA: TGTGCCACCAGCAGAGATCGCCTAGCGGGACGAGAGGGGACCCAGTACTTC. This encodes CATSRDRLAGREGTQYF. V gene TRBV15 combines with J gene TRBJ2-5, with 9 bases matching TRBD2. The CDR3 runs to 17 residues. Germline V lookup: CDR1 LNHNV, CDR2 YYDKDF (reference sequence). V trimming: 0 bases; J trimming: 7 bases; junction bases outside the gene matches: 12.

The chain carries TRBV4-1 and TRBJ2-7, with D possibly matching TRBD1 (6 bases). Per the germline V gene, CDR1 is MGHRA and CDR2 is YSYEKL. This CDR3 comprises 17 residues. V lost 1 base, J lost 4 bases, and 20 bases lay in between. The CDR3 bases are TGCGCCAGCAGCCAAGGTCAGGGGTTAAGTGGGCTATACGAGCAGTACTTC. It yields the protein CASSQGQGLSGLYEQYF.

The chain recombines TRBV29-1 with TRBJ2-1; TRBD2 aligns across 7 bases. The CDR3 is 15 residues long. Germline trimming cut 0 bases from V and 7 bases from J; bases unmatched to any gene: 9. Looked up from germline, CDR1 is SQVTM and CDR2 is ANQGSEA. CDR3 nucleotides: TGCAGCGTTGAAGAGGACGGACTAGATGAAAATGAGCAGTTCTTC. Residues: CSVEEDGLDENEQFF.

The rearrangement joins TRBV7-9 to TRBJ2-1; 11 nucleotides line up with TRBD2. After removal of 5 bases from V and 0 bases from J, the junction contained 9 bases not matched to a gene. CDR3 length equals 18 residues. Germline values: CDR1 SEHNR, CDR2 FQNEAQ (reference sequence). In DNA, the CDR3 is TGTGCCAGCAGCCAACTTATAGCGGGAGGGCGCTCCTACAATGAGCAGTTCTTC. Translation: CASSQLIAGGRSYNEQFF. Full variable domain (outside the CDR3, taken from reference TRBV7-9 and TRBJ2-1): DTGVSQNPRHKITKRGQNVTFRCDPISEHNRLYWYRQTLGQGPEFLTYFQNEAQLEKSRLLSDRFSAERPKGSFSTLEIQRTEQGDSAMYLCASSQLIAGGRSYNEQFFGPGTRLTVL.

The chain is built from TRBV7-8 and TRBJ2-7, with 9 bases lining up with TRBD1. Unmatched junction bases numbered 9, after V lost 5 bases and J lost 4 bases. Germline assignment: CDR1 SGHVS and CDR2 FQNEAQ. The CDR3 has 15 amino acids. CDR3 protein: CASSAAGQGSYEQYF. In DNA, the CDR3 is TGTGCCAGCAGCGCCGCCGGACAGGGGTCTTACGAGCAGTACTTC.

The rearrangement joins TRBV14 to TRBJ1-1; 7 bases align to TRBD1. Germline V gene sequence: CDR1 SGHDN, CDR2 FVKESK. V lost 5 bases and J lost 0; bases outside the gene matches: 6. The CDR3 has 15 amino acids. The CDR3 DNA reads as TGTGCCAGCAGCTACAACAGGGGTATGAACACTGAAGCTTTCTTT. This sequence encodes CASSYNRGMNTEAFF.

The chain has TRBV10-3 and TRBJ2-1, with TRBD2 matching over 8 bases. With V trimmed by 7 bases and J by 1 base, 6 bases remained unmatched. Germline V CDR1 and CDR2: ENHRY, SYGVKD. The CDR3 consists of 15 residues. The CDR3 loop reads CAITSSGSSYNEQFF. The CDR3, as DNA: TGTGCCATCACCTCGAGCGGGAGTTCCTACAATGAGCAGTTCTTC.

This chain connects TRBV2 to TRBJ2-7; 13 bases fit TRBD2. The V and J ends lost 6 bases and 7 bases, in that order; junction bases with no gene match: 9. The V gene's germline CDR1 is SNHLY and CDR2 FYNNEI. The length of the CDR3 is 15 residues. The CDR3 loop is CASSTTGTSGMEQYF. Here the CDR3 DNA reads TGTGCCAGCAGCACCACCGGGACTAGCGGGATGGAGCAGTACTTC.

This rearrangement joins TRBV5-5 to TRBJ2-5; D unresolved. The CDR3 sequence is 13 residues long. The germline gives CDR1 SGHKS, CDR2 YYEKEE (reference sequence). Trimming took off 4 bases at V and 0 bases at J, with 7 bases between the two ends. The CDR3 protein is CASSPRDQETQYF. The CDR3, as DNA: TGTGCCAGCAGCCCCCGGGACCAAGAGACCCAGTACTTC.

V usage is TRBV7-9 and J usage is TRBJ1-4; 8 bases are shared with TRBD1. The germline V gene encodes CDR1 SEHNR and CDR2 FQNEAQ (reference sequence). The CDR3 contains 14 residues. J lost 6 bases, V lost 5 bases, and 5 bases had no gene match. The CDR3 region has the DNA TGTGCCAGCAGCCAAACAGGGGGAGATGAAAAACTGTTTTTT. It is translated as CASSQTGGDEKLFF.

V usage is TRBV5-1 and J usage is TRBJ2-7, with 7 positions matching TRBD1. CDR1 is SGHRS and CDR2 is YFSETQ in the germline V gene. This CDR3 comprises 18 residues. The trim removed 4 bases at V and 0 bases at J, leaving 16 bases unmatched. CDR3 DNA sequence: TGCGCCAGCAGCCTCCGGGACAGAACAGGGCCTCCCTCCTACGAGCAGTACTTC. This gives the protein CASSLRDRTGPPSYEQYF.

The chain has TRBV27 and TRBJ2-1; D is unresolved. This CDR3 spans 15 amino acids. The germline V gene encodes CDR1 MNHEY and CDR2 SMNVEV (reference sequence). V lost 5 bases and J 2 bases, leaving 13 bases between the germline ends. This CDR3 reads CASSGPGPPYNEQFF. In DNA, the CDR3 is TGTGCCAGCAGTGGACCGGGCCCTCCCTACAATGAGCAGTTCTTC.

This chain joins TRBV9 and TRBJ2-2; 10 bases are shared with TRBD2. The length of the CDR3 is 18 residues. The trim removed 6 bases at V and 6 bases at J, leaving 17 bases unmatched. Per germline, CDR1 SGDLS and CDR2 YYNGEE. CDR3 sequence: CASTYLGLAGAGPGELFF. In DNA, the CDR3 is TGTGCCAGCACCTACTTGGGGCTAGCGGGAGCGGGCCCCGGGGAGCTGTTTTTT.

V gene TRBV27 combines with J gene TRBJ2-7, with a possible D match to TRBD2 (7 bases). Germline V lookup: CDR1 MNHEY, CDR2 SMNVEV (reference sequence). The CDR3 has 13 amino acids. Trimming shortened V by 8 bases and J by 1 base, and 12 bases separated the two germline ends. The chain's CDR3 is CASSEGGSYEQYF. For the CDR3, the DNA is TGTGCCAGCTCGGAGGGGGGGTCCTACGAGCAGTACTTC.

The chain joins TRBV4-1 to TRBJ1-5, with TRBD1 as a possible D gene (5 bases). The germline CDR1 and CDR2 sequences are MGHRA and YSYEKL. V was cut by 4 bases and J by 4 bases, with 11 bases left in between. This CDR3 contains 14 residues. CDR3 in DNA: TGCGCCAGCAGCCCCTCGGGGGAGAATCAGCCCCAGCATTTT. This translates into CASSPSGENQPQHF.

The V and J genes are TRBV7-9 and TRBJ2-1; no clear D gene. There are 12 residues in the CDR3. From germline, CDR1 is SEHNR and CDR2 FQNEAQ (reference sequence). The V end was cut by 1 base, the J end by 10 bases, with 8 bases between. The CDR3 region is CASSLGPKEQFF. In nucleotides, the CDR3 is TGTGCCAGCAGCTTAGGGCCAAAGGAGCAGTTCTTC.

Only a few counts were recorded for this clone. The rearrangement links TRBV7-9 to TRBJ2-5; tentative D call: TRBD2 (5 bases). The CDR3 sequence is 17 residues long. From germline, CDR1 is SEHNR and CDR2 FQNEAQ (reference sequence). Between the trimmed V and J ends, which lost 0 bases and 0 bases, there was a span of 14 bases. The DNA of the CDR3 is TGTGCCAGCAGCTTAGCGCCACCTAGCTTGTACCAAGAGACCCAGTACTTC. Its protein is CASSLAPPSLYQETQYF.

The V call is TRBV15, the J call TRBJ2-5, with TRBD2 matching 7 bases. Germline V gene data show CDR1 as LNHNV and CDR2 as YYDKDF (reference sequence). The CDR3 covers 15 residues. V trimming: 5 bases; J trimming: 4 bases; junction bases outside the gene matches: 10. The CDR3, as DNA: TGTGCCACCAGCTTCCATATGGGAGGGGCAGAGACCCAGTACTTC. Protein: CATSFHMGGAETQYF.

This clone was seen a single time. The chain couples TRBV15 to TRBJ2-5; D possibly corresponds to TRBD1 (6 bases). V was trimmed by 2 bases and J by 3 bases, leaving 13 bases between them. CDR3 length: 15 residues. The germline V gene encodes CDR1 LNHNV and CDR2 YYDKDF (reference sequence). The CDR3 region is CATSRPSRDKETQYF. The CDR3 DNA reads as TGTGCCACCAGCAGACCCAGCCGGGACAAAGAGACCCAGTACTTC.

V gene TRBV7-9 combines with J gene TRBJ2-7; D might be TRBD1 (6 bases). This CDR3 contains 13 residues. Trimming removed 1 base at V and 6 bases at J, with 10 bases between. Germline assignment: CDR1 SEHNR and CDR2 FQNEAQ (reference sequence). The chain's CDR3 is CASSLGTAFEQYF. In DNA, the CDR3 is TGTGCCAGCAGCTTAGGGACAGCGTTCGAGCAGTACTTC.

The chain is built from TRBV30 and TRBJ2-1, with D maybe TRBD2 (6 bases). Germline values: CDR1 GTSNPN, CDR2 SVGIG (reference sequence). Trimming left V 4 bases short and J 5 bases short, with 12 bases between. The length of the CDR3 is 13 residues. The CDR3, as DNA: TGTGCCTGGATCGGCGGGACCCACAATGAGCAGTTCTTC. This sequence encodes CAWIGGTHNEQFF.

This sequence joins TRBV25-1 and TRBJ2-7; D is perhaps TRBD2 (6 bases). The CDR3 is 17 amino acids. Between the trimmed V and J ends, which lost 1 base and 6 bases, there was a span of 22 bases. Germline V CDR1 and CDR2: MGHDK, SYGVNS. The CDR3 bases are TGTGCCAGCAGTGAATCCCCCGCCGGGGGACCGGTCCGCGAGCAGTACTTC. This encodes CASSESPAGGPVREQYF.

This sequence joins TRBV29-1 and TRBJ2-5; D may be TRBD1 (5 bases). The J call may be wrong; the DNA end is better matched by TRBJ2-7. CDR1 SQVTM and CDR2 ANQGSEA come from the germline V gene. The CDR3 runs to 12 residues. CDR3: CSVGRVGYEQYF. The CDR3 region has the DNA TGCAGCGTTGGCAGGGTCGGCTACGAGCAGTACTTC.

The chain carries TRBV6-1 and TRBJ2-7; 9 nucleotides line up with TRBD2. Germline loops: CDR1 MNHNS, CDR2 SASEGT. The CDR3 sequence is 16 residues long. The V gene end was trimmed by 4 bases and the J gene end by 0 bases; junction bases not matched to a gene: 7. DNA of the CDR3: TGTGCCAGCAGTGGACCACTAGCGGGCCCCTCCTACGAGCAGTACTTC. Amino acid sequence: CASSGPLAGPSYEQYF.